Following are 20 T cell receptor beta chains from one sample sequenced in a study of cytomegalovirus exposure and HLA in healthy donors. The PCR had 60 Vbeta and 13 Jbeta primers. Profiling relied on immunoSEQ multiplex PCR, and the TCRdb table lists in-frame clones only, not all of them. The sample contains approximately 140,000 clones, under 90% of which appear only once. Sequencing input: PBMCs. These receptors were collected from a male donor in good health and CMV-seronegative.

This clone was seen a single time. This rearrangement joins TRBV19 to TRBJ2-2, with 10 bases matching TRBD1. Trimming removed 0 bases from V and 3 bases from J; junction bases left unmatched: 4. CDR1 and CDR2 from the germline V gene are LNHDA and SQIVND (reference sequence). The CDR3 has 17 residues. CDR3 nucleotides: TGTGCCAGTAGTATAGATAGACAGGGGGCACACACCGGGGAGCTGTTTTTT. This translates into CASSIDRQGAHTGELFF.

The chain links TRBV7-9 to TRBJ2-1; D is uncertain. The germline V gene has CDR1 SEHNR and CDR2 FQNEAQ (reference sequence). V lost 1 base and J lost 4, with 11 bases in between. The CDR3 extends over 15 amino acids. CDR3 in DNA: TGTGCCAGCAGCTTAGGATACGGGTGGTACAATGAGCAGTTCTTC. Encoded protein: CASSLGYGWYNEQFF.

Written as DNA, the CDR3 is TGTGCCAGCAGTTACTCATCTGGGGCCGGCACCGGGGAGCTGTTTTTT. It encodes CASSYSSGAGTGELFF. This chain connects TRBV6-5 to TRBJ2-2; TRBD1 might be the D (5 bases). Germline V gene lookup returns CDR1 MNHEY and CDR2 SVGAGI. V was clipped by 0 bases and J by 4 bases, with 12 bases between them. CDR3 length equals 16 residues.

CDR3: CASSLEETEQFF. CDR3 bases: TGTGCCAGCAGCTTGGAGGAGACTGAGCAGTTCTTC. The J gene is TRBJ2-1, the V gene TRBV5-6; D remains ambiguous. This CDR3 contains 12 residues. Trimming shortened V by 0 bases and J by 9 bases, and 7 bases separated the two germline ends. In germline, CDR1 is SGHDT, CDR2 YYEEEE.

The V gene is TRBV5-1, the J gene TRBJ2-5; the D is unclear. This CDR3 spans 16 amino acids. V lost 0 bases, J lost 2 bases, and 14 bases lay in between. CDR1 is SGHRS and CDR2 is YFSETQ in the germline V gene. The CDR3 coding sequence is TGCGCCAGCAGCTTGGCCGAGGTGACCAGTCAAGAGACCCAGTACTTC. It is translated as CASSLAEVTSQETQYF. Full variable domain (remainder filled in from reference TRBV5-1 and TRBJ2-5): KAGVTQTPRYLIKTRGQQVTLSCSPISGHRSVSWYQQTPGQGLQFLFEYFSETQRNKGNFPGRFSGRQFSNSRSEMNVSTLELGDSALYLCASSLAEVTSQETQYFGPGTRLLVL.

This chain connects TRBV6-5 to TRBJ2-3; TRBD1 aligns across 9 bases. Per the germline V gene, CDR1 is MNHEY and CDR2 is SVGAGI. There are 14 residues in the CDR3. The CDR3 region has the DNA TGTGCTCCGAGGGGGACAGGGAGATGGGATACGCAGTATTTT. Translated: CAPRGTGRWDTQYF.

The CDR3 here is CASKDIGGGRGTEAFF. The CDR3 nucleotides read TGTGCCAGTAAAGACATAGGAGGGGGCCGAGGCACTGAAGCTTTCTTT. This chain connects TRBV19 to TRBJ1-1; 7 positions agree with TRBD1. Looked up from germline, CDR1 is LNHDA and CDR2 is SQIVND (reference sequence). Trimming at V came to 7 bases and at J to 4 bases, leaving 15 bases not matched to a gene. The CDR3 totals 16 residues.

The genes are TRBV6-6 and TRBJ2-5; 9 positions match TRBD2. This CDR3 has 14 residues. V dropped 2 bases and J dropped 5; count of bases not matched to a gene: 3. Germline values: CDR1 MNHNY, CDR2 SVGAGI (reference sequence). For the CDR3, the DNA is TGTGCCAGCAGTTACGGGACTAGCATCGAGACCCAGTACTTC. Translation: CASSYGTSIETQYF.

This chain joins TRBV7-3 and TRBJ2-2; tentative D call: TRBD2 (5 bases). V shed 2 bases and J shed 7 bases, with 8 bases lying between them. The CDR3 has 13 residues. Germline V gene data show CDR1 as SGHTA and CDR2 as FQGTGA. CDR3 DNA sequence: TGTGCCAGCAGCTTATATAGCGTCGGGGAGCTGTTTTTT. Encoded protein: CASSLYSVGELFF. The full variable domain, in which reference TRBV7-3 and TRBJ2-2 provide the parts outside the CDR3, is GAGVSQTPSNKVTEKGKYVELRCDPISGHTALYWYRQSLGQGPEFLIYFQGTGAADDSGLPNDRFFAVRPEGSVSTLKIQRTERGDSAVYLCASSLYSVGELFFGEGSRLTVL.

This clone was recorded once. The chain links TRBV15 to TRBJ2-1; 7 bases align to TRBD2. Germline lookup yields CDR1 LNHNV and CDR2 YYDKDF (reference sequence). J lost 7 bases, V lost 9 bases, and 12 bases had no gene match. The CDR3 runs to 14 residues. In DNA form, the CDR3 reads TGTGCCACAGCCGGTGGGGGGGGATTGAATGAGCAGTTCTTC. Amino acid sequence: CATAGGGGLNEQFF.

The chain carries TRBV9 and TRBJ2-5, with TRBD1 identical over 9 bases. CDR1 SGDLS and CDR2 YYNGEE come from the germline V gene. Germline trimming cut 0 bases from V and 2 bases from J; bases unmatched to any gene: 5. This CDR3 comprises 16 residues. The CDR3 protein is CASSVGGQGPQETQYF. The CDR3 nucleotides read TGTGCCAGCAGCGTAGGGGGACAGGGCCCTCAAGAGACCCAGTACTTC.

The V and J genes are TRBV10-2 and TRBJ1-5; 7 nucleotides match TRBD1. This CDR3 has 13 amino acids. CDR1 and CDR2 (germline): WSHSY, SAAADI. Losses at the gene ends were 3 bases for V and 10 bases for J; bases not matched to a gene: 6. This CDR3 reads CASSEQGRSPQHF. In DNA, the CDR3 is TGCGCCAGCAGTGAACAGGGGCGAAGCCCCCAGCATTTT.

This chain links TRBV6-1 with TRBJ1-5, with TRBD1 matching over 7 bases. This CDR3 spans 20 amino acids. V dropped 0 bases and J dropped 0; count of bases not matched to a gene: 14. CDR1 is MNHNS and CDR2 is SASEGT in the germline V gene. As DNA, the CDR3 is TGTGCCAGCAGTGAAGCGACCAGGACAGGTCTTCTGTATAGCAATCAGCCCCAGCATTTT. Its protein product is CASSEATRTGLLYSNQPQHF.

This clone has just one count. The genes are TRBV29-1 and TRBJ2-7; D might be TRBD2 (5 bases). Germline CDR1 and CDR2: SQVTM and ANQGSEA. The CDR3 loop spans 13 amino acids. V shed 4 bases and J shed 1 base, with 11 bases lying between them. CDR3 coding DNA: TGCAGCGTTGCAGCGGAGCATTCCTACGAGCAGTACTTC. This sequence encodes CSVAAEHSYEQYF.

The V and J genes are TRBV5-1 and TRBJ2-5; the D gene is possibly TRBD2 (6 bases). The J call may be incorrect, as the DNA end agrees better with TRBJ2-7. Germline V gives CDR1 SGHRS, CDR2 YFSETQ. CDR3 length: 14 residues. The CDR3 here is CASSLAGESYEQYF. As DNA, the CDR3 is TGCGCCAGCAGCTTGGCGGGGGAATCCTACGAGCAGTACTTC.

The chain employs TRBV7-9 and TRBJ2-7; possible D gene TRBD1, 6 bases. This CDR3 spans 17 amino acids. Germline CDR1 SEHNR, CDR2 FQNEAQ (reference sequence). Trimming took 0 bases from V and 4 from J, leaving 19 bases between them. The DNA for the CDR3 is TGTGCCAGCAGCTTAGCGGCCCAGGGGACGGTTGGTTACGAGCAGTACTTC. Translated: CASSLAAQGTVGYEQYF.

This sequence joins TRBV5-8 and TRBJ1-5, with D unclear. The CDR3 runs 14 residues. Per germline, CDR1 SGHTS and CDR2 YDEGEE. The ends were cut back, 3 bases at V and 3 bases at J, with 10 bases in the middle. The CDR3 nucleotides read TGTGCCAGCAGCTCTGACACCTACAATCAGCCCCAGCATTTT. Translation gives CASSSDTYNQPQHF.

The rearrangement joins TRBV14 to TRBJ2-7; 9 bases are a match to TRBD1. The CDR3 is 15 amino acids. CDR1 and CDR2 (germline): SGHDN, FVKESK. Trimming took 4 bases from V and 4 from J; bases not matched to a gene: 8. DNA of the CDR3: TGTGCCAGCAGCCCGGGACAGGGTCTAGGTTACGAGCAGTACTTC. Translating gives CASSPGQGLGYEQYF.

The CDR3 nucleotides are TGTGCCAGCAGAGACAGACTGAGCACCGGGGAGCTGTTTTTT. It translates to CASRDRLSTGELFF. V gene TRBV7-2 combines with J gene TRBJ2-2; a weak D match, TRBD1 (5 bases). Germline values: CDR1 SGHTA, CDR2 FQGNSA. This CDR3 is built from 14 residues. V shed 6 bases and J shed 4 bases, with 12 bases lying between them.

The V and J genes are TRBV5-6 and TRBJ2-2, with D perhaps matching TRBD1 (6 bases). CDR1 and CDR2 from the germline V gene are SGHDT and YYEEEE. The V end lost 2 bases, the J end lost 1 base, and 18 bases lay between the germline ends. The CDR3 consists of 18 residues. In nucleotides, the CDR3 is TGTGCCAGCAGCTTTTCCTTGGGACAAAAAAAGAACACCGGGGAGCTGTTTTTT. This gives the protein CASSFSLGQKKNTGELFF.